The 3 T cell receptor beta chains presented below share a single source sample, sequenced in a study of T cells in Graves' hyperthyroidism and ophthalmopathy. The TCR beta CDR3 regions underwent amplification using RNA transcripts as the source. The TCR CDR3 was amplified in a first-round RT-PCR using the HTBI primer set. TCRdb called the multiplex PCR reads again in MiXCR, with one record for every CDR3 protein. The top ten clones hold 73% of a sample with 300,000 to 450,000 distinct CDR3 sequences, roughly 25% of them seen once. The sequenced material came from blood. These receptors originate from a man aged 50-59 years with Graves' hyperthyroidism.

CDR3 residues: CASSDLGLAGVTGELFF. The CDR3 nucleotides are TGTGCCAGCAGTGACCTGGGACTAGCGGGAGTCACCGGGGAGCTGTTTTTT. The chain uses TRBV2 and TRBJ2-2; 14 bases are a match to TRBD2. CDR3 length: 17 amino acids. CDR1 is SNHLY and CDR2 is FYNNEI in the germline V gene. V lost 3 bases and J lost 4; bases outside the gene matches: 4. Together with reference TRBV2 and TRBJ2-2, the CDR3 gives the full variable domain: EPEVTQTPSHQVTQMGQEVILRCVPISNHLYFYWYRQILGQKVEFLVSFYNNEISEKSEIFDDQFSVERPDGSNFTLKIRSTKLEDSAMYFCASSDLGLAGVTGELFFGEGSRLTVL.

This clonotype was detected only a few times. J is TRBJ2-7 and V is TRBV12-3 or TRBV12-4; 10 positions agree with TRBD2. Trimming removed 5 bases from V and 2 bases from J; junction bases left unmatched: 15. The CDR3 is made up of 18 amino acids. The CDR3 sequence: CASSPGVASGRVAYEQYF. The CDR3 coding sequence is TGTGCCAGCAGTCCCGGGGTTGCTAGCGGGAGAGTTGCCTACGAGCAGTACTTC.

The chain recombines TRBV30 with TRBJ2-1; tentative D call: TRBD2 (6 bases). Germline V lookup: CDR1 GTSNPN, CDR2 SVGIG (reference sequence). The CDR3 covers 17 residues. Trimming removed 3 bases from V and 7 bases from J, with 25 bases in between. The CDR3 protein is CAWRGGAGTSAPNEQFF. CDR3 in DNA: TGTGCCTGGAGGGGCGGAGCGGGCACCTCGGCCCCAAATGAGCAGTTCTTC.